This T cell receptor (beta chain) was obtained from a study of T cell changes during pregnancy in multiple sclerosis. The trim removed 1 base at V and 9 bases at J, leaving 6 bases unmatched. This CDR3 is built from 15 residues. Looked up from germline, CDR1 is MNHNS and CDR2 is SASEGT. This clone was detected only once. Sequenced by immunoSEQ multiplex PCR; TCRdb stores in-frame clones only, minus some. There are about 24,000 clones in the sample; under 95% occur only once, and 9% to 9.5% lies in the top ten. This TCR derives from a female donor in good health, enrolled as a control in a pregnancy study. This specimen consisted of CD8+ T cells from peripheral blood mononuclear cells, obtained in the third trimester of pregnancy. V and J are TRBV6-1 and TRBJ1-6, with 7 bases that match TRBD1. In nucleotides, the CDR3 is TGTGCCAGCAGTGAAGAAGGGGGCGCGGGTTCACCCCTCCACTTT. Protein: CASSEEGGAGSPLHF.